These 30 T cell receptor beta chains originate from one sample sequenced in a study of cytomegalovirus exposure and HLA in healthy donors. PCR amplification relied on 60 Vbeta primers (plus 13 Jbeta primers). TCRdb's copy holds only in-frame clones and misses some; the assay was immunoSEQ multiplex PCR. The sample records about 230,000 clones, about 85% being singletons. Sequences were obtained from PBMCs. These receptors were collected from a human donor in good health.

V and J are TRBV7-2 and TRBJ2-4; 8 bases are a match to TRBD1. The ends lost 5 bases at V and 3 bases at J; junction bases unmatched: 15. Germline V gene lookup returns CDR1 SGHTA and CDR2 FQGNSA. CDR3 size: 18 residues. The CDR3: CASSKIQTGDLGKNIQYF. In nucleotides, the CDR3 is TGTGCCAGCAGCAAGATACAGACAGGGGATCTGGGCAAAAACATTCAGTACTTC. Together with reference TRBV7-2 and TRBJ2-4, the CDR3 gives the full variable domain: GAGVSQSPSNKVTEKGKDVELRCDPISGHTALYWYRQSLGQGLEFLIYFQGNSAPDKSGLPSDRFSAERTGGSVSTLTIQRTQQEDSAVYLCASSKIQTGDLGKNIQYFGAGTRLSVL.

This clone was seen once. V and J are TRBV27 and TRBJ1-1; TRBD1 agrees at 8 bases. Germline V lookup: CDR1 MNHEY, CDR2 SMNVEV (reference sequence). Unmatched junction bases numbered 10, after V lost 5 bases and J lost 8 bases. The length of the CDR3 is 14 residues. The CDR3 sequence is CASSPDRTGTEAFF. CDR3 nucleotide sequence: TGTGCCAGCAGTCCGGATCGGACAGGGACCGAAGCTTTCTTT.

The chain is built from TRBV4-3 and TRBJ2-1; a possible D gene is TRBD1 (6 bases). V was shortened by 0 bases and J by 4 bases, with 10 bases between the two germline ends. This CDR3 comprises 15 residues. Germline V gives CDR1 LGHNA, CDR2 YSLEER. CDR3 nucleotide sequence: TGCGCCAGCAGCCAAGAAGTGCAGGGGTACAATGAGCAGTTCTTC. It specifies CASSQEVQGYNEQFF.

This sequence joins TRBV9 and TRBJ1-5; the D gene is possibly TRBD1 (6 bases). The V end was cut by 5 bases, the J end by 0 bases, with 18 bases between. The CDR3 spans 17 residues. Germline values: CDR1 SGDLS, CDR2 YYNGEE. The CDR3 sequence: CASRPLTGEFSNQPQHF. The CDR3 DNA reads TGTGCCAGCAGACCTCTGACAGGTGAGTTTAGCAATCAGCCCCAGCATTTT.

CDR3 region: CASSLAPSNTGELFF. CDR3 DNA sequence: TGCGCCAGCAGCTTGGCCCCTTCGAACACCGGGGAGCTGTTTTTT. This chain links TRBV5-1 with TRBJ2-2, with D unresolved. CDR1 is SGHRS, CDR2 YFSETQ, per germline. This CDR3 region has 15 residues. V lost 0 bases and J 0 bases, leaving 6 bases between the germline ends.

This sequence joins TRBV7-9 and TRBJ1-1, with 9 bases fitting TRBD1. From germline, CDR1 is SEHNR and CDR2 FQNEAQ (reference sequence). The CDR3 runs 14 residues. Trimming removed 2 bases from V and 2 bases from J; junction bases left unmatched: 0. CDR3 bases: TGTGCCAGCAGCTTAACAGGGGGCAACACTGAAGCTTTCTTT. Translating it yields CASSLTGGNTEAFF.

The chain employs TRBV5-4 and TRBJ2-3; 9 bases are a match to TRBD2. CDR3 length: 15 residues. V trimming: 1 base; J trimming: 5 bases; junction bases outside the gene matches: 5. CDR1 and CDR2 from the germline V gene are SGHNT and YYREEE (reference sequence). CDR3 amino acids: CASSLRLAGRDTQYF. The CDR3, as DNA: TGTGCCAGCAGCTTGCGCCTAGCGGGAAGAGATACGCAGTATTTT.

The V gene is TRBV9, the J gene TRBJ1-3, with D possibly TRBD1 on 6 matching bases. The V gene lost 6 bases and the J gene lost 4 bases, with 14 bases spanning the gap. Germline V lookup: CDR1 SGDLS, CDR2 YYNGEE. This CDR3 is built from 14 residues. The CDR3 sequence: CASNTQGTGNTIYF. The CDR3 DNA reads as TGTGCCAGCAATACACAGGGTACGGGAAACACCATATATTTT.

The DNA of the CDR3 is TGTGCCAGCAGCACCTCACCCCGTCTGGACAGCTCCTACAATGAGCAGTTCTTC. Encoded protein: CASSTSPRLDSSYNEQFF. The chain uses TRBV21-1 and TRBJ2-1; no DNA check was done on the table's D call, TRBD1. TRBV21-1 is termed a pseudogene. The CDR3 sequence is 18 residues long.

V is TRBV5-1 and J is TRBJ1-1; weak D call: TRBD1 (6 bases). Germline V CDR1 and CDR2: SGHRS, YFSETQ. The ends were cut back, 4 bases at V and 7 bases at J, with 14 bases in the middle. CDR3 length: 13 amino acids. CDR3 region: CASSLQGFIEAFF. The CDR3 DNA reads as TGCGCCAGCAGCCTTCAGGGGTTCATTGAAGCTTTCTTT.

This chain links TRBV10-3 with TRBJ2-1, with D tentatively TRBD1 (5 bases). Trimming took 11 bases from V and 6 from J, leaving 17 bases between them. CDR3 size: 13 residues. Germline-derived CDR1 and CDR2 are ENHRY and SYGVKD. The CDR3 DNA follows: TGTGCCGCGAGTGACAGTAATACCAATGAGCAGTTCTTC. It codes for CAASDSNTNEQFF.

The chain is built from TRBV18 and TRBJ2-7; 9 nucleotides agree with TRBD2. The germline CDR1 and CDR2 sequences are KGHSH and LQKENI. Unmatched junction bases numbered 8, after V lost 2 bases and J lost 0 bases. There are 17 residues in the CDR3. In nucleotides, the CDR3 is TGTGCCAGCTCACCAGGATCTAGCGGGGTAAGCTCCTACGAGCAGTACTTC. This encodes CASSPGSSGVSSYEQYF. Combining the CDR3 with reference TRBV18 and TRBJ2-7 gives the whole variable domain NAGVMQNPRHLVRRRGQEARLRCSPMKGHSHVYWYRQLPEEGLKFMVYLQKENIIDESGMPKERFSAEFPKEGPSILRIQQVVRGDSAAYFCASSPGSSGVSSYEQYFGPGTRLTVT.

The V gene is TRBV4-2, the J gene TRBJ1-5, with D possibly matching TRBD1 (5 bases). V lost 0 bases and J 6 bases, leaving 15 bases between the germline ends. The CDR3 contains 16 residues. Germline CDR1 reads LGHNA; CDR2 reads YNFKEQ. The CDR3 reads CASSQDIGREGQPQHF. The DNA of the CDR3 is TGTGCCAGCAGCCAAGACATCGGCAGGGAGGGTCAGCCCCAGCATTTT.

The genes are TRBV6-1 and TRBJ2-7; TRBD1 might be the D (7 bases). V lost 6 bases and J 2 bases, leaving 17 bases between the germline ends. The CDR3 covers 15 residues. CDR1 MNHNS and CDR2 SASEGT come from the germline V gene. Here the CDR3 DNA reads TGTGCCAGCAGGGAAACACAGGGGACTCCCTACGAGCAGTACTTC. Translated: CASRETQGTPYEQYF.

This clone was recorded only once. The genes are TRBV7-8 and TRBJ2-1; 14 bases are shared with TRBD2. Germline V gene lookup returns CDR1 SGHVS and CDR2 FQNEAQ. V gave up 5 bases and J gave up 1 base; unmatched junction bases: 10. The CDR3 loop spans 19 amino acids. The CDR3 spells CASSPGGLAGVVSYNEQFF. The CDR3 nucleotides read TGTGCCAGCAGCCCCGGGGGACTAGCGGGAGTAGTGTCCTACAATGAGCAGTTCTTC.

The chain is built from TRBV10-3 and TRBJ1-2, with 8 bases aligning to TRBD1. The CDR3 runs 14 residues. Trimming took 8 bases from V and 3 from J; bases not matched to a gene: 8. CDR1 is ENHRY, CDR2 SYGVKD, per germline. The CDR3 nucleotides read TGTGCCATCCAGAACACAGGGGGATACTATGGCTACACCTTC. Encoded protein: CAIQNTGGYYGYTF.

The gene calls are TRBV28 and TRBJ1-1, with 8 bases matching TRBD1. Losses at the gene ends were 2 bases for V and 0 bases for J; bases not matched to a gene: 2. Germline-derived CDR1 and CDR2 are MDHEN and SYDVKM. CDR3 size: 15 residues. CDR3 protein: CASSLGTGMNTEAFF. The CDR3 DNA is TGTGCCAGCAGTTTAGGGACAGGCATGAACACTGAAGCTTTCTTT.

The chain links TRBV18 to TRBJ1-1, with 8 bases matching TRBD1. The CDR3 length is 16 residues. J lost 0 bases, V lost 0 bases, and 3 bases had no gene match. Per the germline V gene, CDR1 is KGHSH and CDR2 is LQKENI. Here the CDR3 DNA reads TGTGCCAGCTCACCACCACAGACAGGGGTGAACACTGAAGCTTTCTTT. Protein product: CASSPPQTGVNTEAFF.

The chain has TRBV6-4 and TRBJ1-2, with 9 bases fitting TRBD1. Trimming removed 6 bases from V and 1 base from J; junction bases left unmatched: 6. In germline, CDR1 is MRHNA, CDR2 SNTAGT. The CDR3 has 15 residues. The CDR3 loop is CASSRDREGNYGYTF. The CDR3 DNA follows: TGTGCCAGCAGCCGGGACAGGGAGGGTAACTATGGCTACACCTTC.

The rearrangement joins TRBV7-9 to TRBJ2-5, with 7 bases that match TRBD2. V lost 6 bases and J lost 3; bases outside the gene matches: 10. The V gene's germline CDR1 is SEHNR and CDR2 FQNEAQ (reference sequence). The CDR3 has 15 residues. The CDR3 nucleotides read TGTGCCAGCAGTAAACCGGGACTACCGGAAGAGACCCAGTACTTC. This encodes CASSKPGLPEETQYF.

J is TRBJ2-1 and V is TRBV19, with 9 bases lining up with TRBD2. CDR3 size: 15 residues. CDR1 is LNHDA, CDR2 SQIVND, per germline (reference sequence). V lost 9 bases, J lost 1 base, and 7 bases stayed unmatched. The chain's CDR3 is CASRTTSGSYNEQFF. The CDR3 bases are TGTGCCAGCCGTACCACTAGCGGGTCCTACAATGAGCAGTTCTTC.

This chain uses TRBV29-1 with TRBJ2-7; 7 nucleotides line up with TRBD1. The length of the CDR3 is 14 residues. CDR1 SQVTM and CDR2 ANQGSEA come from the germline V gene. The junction had 11 bases not matched to a gene; V was cut back by 8 bases and J by 1 base. CDR3 in amino acids: CSIYDRAASYEQYF. In DNA, the CDR3 is TGCAGCATATATGACAGGGCTGCATCCTACGAGCAGTACTTC.

This rearrangement joins TRBV9 to TRBJ2-2, with 7 positions matching TRBD2. V dropped 4 bases and J dropped 4; count of bases not matched to a gene: 7. The CDR3 is 15 amino acids. Germline lookup yields CDR1 SGDLS and CDR2 YYNGEE. The CDR3 sequence: CASSPSPSGTGELFF. The CDR3 DNA follows: TGTGCCAGCAGCCCCAGTCCTAGCGGCACCGGGGAGCTGTTTTTT.

The V gene is TRBV5-1, the J gene TRBJ2-5; tentatively, D is TRBD1 (5 bases). Gene TRBJ2-7 matches the end of the DNA better, so the J call may be wrong. The CDR3 consists of 12 residues. Germline CDR1 is SGHRS and CDR2 is YFSETQ. The CDR3 protein is CASSPDSYEQYF. Here the CDR3 DNA reads TGCGCCAGCAGCCCTGACAGCTACGAGCAGTACTTC.

The genes are TRBV7-9 and TRBJ2-2; a weak D match, TRBD2 (6 bases). V lost 4 bases, J lost 1 base, and 19 bases lay in between. CDR1 is SEHNR, CDR2 FQNEAQ, per germline (reference sequence). This CDR3 is 18 amino acids long. The CDR3 DNA reads as TGTGCCAGCAGCTCACGGATATTGGCGGGGTTGAACACCGGGGAGCTGTTTTTT. Protein product: CASSSRILAGLNTGELFF.

The chain is built from TRBV18 and TRBJ2-6; D not resolved. The CDR3 length is 15 residues. Germline V lookup: CDR1 KGHSH, CDR2 LQKENI. Trimming took 2 bases from V and 0 from J, leaving 5 bases between them. The CDR3 sequence is CASSPDFSGANVLTF. For the CDR3, the DNA is TGTGCCAGCTCACCAGACTTCTCTGGGGCCAACGTCCTGACTTTC.

The J gene is TRBJ2-4, the V gene TRBV15; 10 nucleotides line up with TRBD1. Germline assignment: CDR1 LNHNV and CDR2 YYDKDF (reference sequence). V shed 0 bases and J 7 bases; nucleotides not matched to a gene: 9. The CDR3 covers 17 residues. The chain's CDR3 is CATSRDRIRDRGNIQYF. As DNA, the CDR3 is TGTGCCACCAGCAGAGACCGGATCCGGGACAGGGGTAACATTCAGTACTTC.

The chain uses TRBV29-1 and TRBJ2-3; a possible D gene is TRBD1 (5 bases). In germline, CDR1 is SQVTM, CDR2 ANQGSEA. CDR3 length equals 12 residues. V was shortened by 6 bases and J by 0 bases, with 7 bases between the two germline ends. Here the CDR3 DNA reads TGCAGCGTCCAGGGTAGCACAGATACGCAGTATTTT. Amino acids: CSVQGSTDTQYF.

The rearrangement joins TRBV5-6 to TRBJ2-3; the D gene is possibly TRBD2 (6 bases). CDR1 is SGHDT, CDR2 YYEEEE, per germline. Trimming took off 5 bases at V and 3 bases at J, with 19 bases between the two ends. The length of the CDR3 is 16 residues. The DNA for the CDR3 is TGTGCCAGCAGGCTAAAATCGGGAGTCTGGACAGATACGCAGTATTTT. As protein: CASRLKSGVWTDTQYF.

The chain employs TRBV7-3 and TRBJ2-1; D unclear. The V and J ends lost 4 bases and 3 bases respectively, with 16 bases between them. CDR1 and CDR2 from the germline V gene are SGHTA and FQGTGA. CDR3 length equals 16 residues. The DNA for the CDR3 is TGTGCCAGCAGCTCGTACAGCCTGAACGACTACAATGAGCAGTTCTTC. It codes for CASSSYSLNDYNEQFF.